The clone carrying this T cell receptor beta chain was detected ten times or more. Its antigen is unknown. The data were obtained in a study of neurological immune-mediated disorders. The study, taken as a whole, reports: TCR clonal expansion peaked in HTLV-1-associated myelopathy patients and was lowest in multiple sclerosis patients.

Libraries used 2 million unsorted PBMCs kept frozen in RNAlater. The cDNA came from 5'RACE, which used 10-nucleotide random UMIs. TCRdb redid the calling of the 5' RACE reads with MiXCR, one entry per CDR3 protein. The sample has roughly 80,000 distinct CDR3 sequences, under 20% seen once. The origin of this receptor is a woman between 35 and 50 years old in good health. The sequencing sample was made of PBMCs.

The CDR3 region has the DNA TGTGCCAGCAGGTACAGGGTTGATGAGCAGTTCTTC. This codes for CASRYRVDEQFF. The chain recombines TRBV12-3 or TRBV12-4 with TRBJ2-1, with D possibly TRBD1 on 6 matching bases. The CDR3 runs 12 residues. V was shortened by 6 bases and J by 8 bases, with 11 bases between the two germline ends.